This section outlines one T cell receptor (beta chain) sequence together with its context. Its target is unknown. CDR1 is SGHAT and CDR2 is FQDESV in the germline V gene (reference sequence). The V and J ends lost 1 base and 4 bases respectively, with 7 bases between them. This CDR3 contains 13 residues. The data were taken from a study of memory CD4+ T cells and cytomegalovirus serostatus. Repertoires were generated with immunoSEQ multiplex PCR, while TCRdb's copy carries only in-frame clones and drops some. The sample has tens of thousands of clones, 79% seen once. Study results and caveats: Of roughly 180 reported CMV TCRbeta sequences, roughly 67 were found in memory CD4+ repertoires. Suggested: most of the CMV-linked TCR signature lies in CD4+ memory cells.

The sort gate was single viable CD3+CD4+CD8-CD45RO+ cells for memory CD4+ T cells. CMV serostatus came from serum IgG against pp150, pp28, p38, p52. This chain links TRBV11-1 with TRBJ2-5; D not certain. Source material: memory CD4+ T cells from blood. The sequence derives from an adult in good health and CMV-seronegative. The CDR3 here is CASSLVVGETQYF. In nucleotides, the CDR3 is TGTGCCAGCAGCTTAGTAGTCGGAGAGACCCAGTACTTC. The whole variable domain, filled in from reference TRBV11-1 and TRBJ2-5, reads EAEVAQSPRYKITEKSQAVAFWCDPISGHATLYWYRQILGQGPELLVQFQDESVVDDSQLPKDRFSAERLKGVDSTLKIQPAELGDSAMYLCASSLVVGETQYFGPGTRLLVL.